The rows below give T cell receptor beta chains drawn from one sample of a study of T-cell reconstitution after alpha-beta-depleted transplantation in children. TCRdb passed the PCR reads through MiXCR, listing each CDR3 protein once. The sample consists of some 640,000 distinct CDR3 sequences, over 15% of them appearing once. The input for sequencing was PBMCs from the stem cell graft donor, taken from the stem cell graft. The origin of the receptors is a human donor who donated a stem cell graft to a child with acute myeloid leukemia. Both conserved end residues are part of each CDR3. The D gene is left open where the match is weak. Rows give clone size only sometimes, using once, few, many, or a class for an expanded clone.

j_call d_call v_call clone_size cdr3_aa cdr3_nt
TRBJ2-7 - TRBV6-2/TRBV6-3 many CASSYQGGQTPAYEQYF TGTGCCAGCAGTTACCAGGGGGGGCAGACACCAGCCTACGAGCAGTACTTC
TRBJ2-1 - TRBV5-1 few CASSRGQNYNEQFF TGCGCCAGCAGCAGAGGACAGAATTACAATGAGCAGTTCTTC
TRBJ2-1 - TRBV20-1 many CSARSGSSYNEQFF TGCAGTGCTAGATCTGGGAGCTCCTACAATGAGCAGTTCTTC
TRBJ1-2 - TRBV29-1 many CSVELEGTEGYTF TGCAGCGTTGAGTTGGAGGGTACGGAGGGCTACACCTTC
TRBJ2-1 - TRBV7-9 many CASSSAGTDNEQFF TGTGCCAGCAGCTCTGCCGGGACGGACAATGAGCAGTTCTTC
TRBJ2-7 - TRBV7-3 - CASSPEDGTYEQYF TGTGCCAGCAGCCCGGAGGACGGAACCTACGAGCAGTACTTC
TRBJ2-7 - TRBV7-2 many CASSLAGGPVEQYF TGTGCCAGCAGCTTAGCGGGGGGGCCGGTCGAGCAGTACTTC
TRBJ1-2 - TRBV12-3/TRBV12-4 many CASSFSTGRDYGYTF TGTGCCAGCAGTTTCAGTACGGGGAGGGACTATGGCTACACCTTC
TRBJ1-5 - TRBV20-1 many CSVQDSNQPQHF TGCAGTGTTCAGGATAGCAATCAGCCCCAGCATTTT
TRBJ2-2 TRBD1 TRBV20-1 many CSARDPQGRGVELFF TGCAGTGCTAGAGACCCACAGGGGAGAGGAGTGGAGCTGTTTTTT
TRBJ1-2 - TRBV29-1 - CSVEVPGPSGYTF TGCAGCGTTGAAGTCCCGGGGCCGAGTGGCTACACCTTC
TRBJ2-2 - TRBV12-3/TRBV12-4 - CASSLGPKITGGELFF TGTGCCAGCAGTTTAGGCCCCAAAATTACCGGCGGGGAGCTGTTTTTT
TRBJ1-2 TRBD1 TRBV12-3/TRBV12-4 many CASSLAAGGGYGYTF TGTGCCAGCAGTCTTGCCGCAGGGGGTGGCTATGGCTACACCTTC
TRBJ1-2 - TRBV12-3/TRBV12-4 many CASSSRGSTNGYTF TGTGCCAGCAGCTCAAGGGGGTCCACTAATGGCTACACCTTC
TRBJ1-1 - TRBV20-1 many CSARVGGANTEAFF TGCAGTGCTAGGGTGGGGGGAGCCAACACTGAAGCTTTCTTT
TRBJ1-1 TRBD1 TRBV7-9 many CASSVTPGQAHTEAFF TGTGCCAGCAGCGTGACCCCGGGACAGGCGCACACTGAAGCTTTCTTT
TRBJ1-2 - TRBV29-1 few CSVVLLPNYGYTF TGCAGCGTGGTACTCCTTCCTAACTATGGCTACACCTTC
TRBJ2-3 TRBD1 TRBV6-5 once CASSYSTGSSTDTQYF TGTGCCAGCAGTTACTCGACAGGGTCTAGCACAGATACGCAGTATTTT
TRBJ1-5 - TRBV6-5 many CASSPGSPSDQPQHF TGTGCCAGCAGCCCAGGGTCTCCCTCAGATCAGCCCCAGCATTTT
TRBJ2-5 TRBD2 TRBV7-3 few CASSSGLAGIQETQYF TGTGCCAGCAGCTCTGGACTAGCGGGGATCCAAGAGACCCAGTACTTC
TRBJ1-6 TRBD1 TRBV10-2 many CASRGRTGPESPLHF TGCGCCAGCAGGGGGCGGACAGGGCCGGAATCACCCCTCCACTTT
TRBJ2-1 TRBD2 TRBV6-5 many CASSYLLAGENEQFF TGTGCCAGCAGTTACCTACTAGCGGGGGAGAATGAGCAGTTCTTC
TRBJ2-2 TRBD2 TRBV6-1 - CASGTSPNTGELFF TGTGCCAGTGGGACTAGCCCTAACACCGGGGAGCTGTTTTTT
TRBJ2-5 - TRBV12-3/TRBV12-4 many CASSQNPPGYVGETQYF TGTGCCAGCAGTCAAAACCCCCCAGGGTACGTTGGAGAGACCCAGTACTTC
TRBJ2-7 - TRBV20-1 many CSAREARQRQSYEQYF TGCAGTGCTAGAGAAGCCCGACAGCGGCAAAGCTACGAGCAGTACTTC
TRBJ1-2 - TRBV7-2 many CASSLTVGTPGHGYTF TGTGCCAGCAGCCTCACAGTGGGGACACCGGGGCATGGCTACACCTTC
TRBJ2-1 TRBD2 TRBV20-1 many CSAMGLANNEQFF TGCAGTGCTATGGGACTAGCTAACAATGAGCAGTTCTTC
TRBJ1-4 - TRBV7-2 - CASSWEGTNEKLFF TGTGCCAGCAGCTGGGAGGGGACTAATGAAAAACTGTTTTTT
TRBJ2-7 TRBD1 TRBV9 many CASSERGQGYEQYF TGTGCCAGCAGCGAGAGGGGACAGGGGTACGAGCAGTACTTC
TRBJ2-1 - TRBV5-1 few CASSLGSGYNEQFF TGCGCCAGCAGCTTGGGGTCAGGGTACAATGAGCAGTTCTTC
TRBJ2-2 - TRBV20-1 many CSAREGVTGELFF TGCAGTGCTAGAGAAGGGGTTACCGGGGAGCTGTTTTTT
TRBJ2-5 TRBD1 TRBV29-1 few CSVGTGEETQYF TGCAGCGTTGGGACAGGGGAAGAGACCCAGTACTTC
TRBJ2-2 TRBD1 TRBV5-6 few CASSWGTVNTGELFF TGTGCCAGCAGCTGGGGGACAGTGAACACCGGGGAGCTGTTTTTT
TRBJ1-3 - TRBV7-2 few CASSRLPSGNTIYF TGTGCCAGCAGCCGCCTACCCTCTGGAAACACCATATATTTT
TRBJ1-1 TRBD1 TRBV29-1 few CSVVWGQLEAFF TGCAGCGTTGTATGGGGACAGCTTGAAGCTTTCTTT
TRBJ2-4 - TRBV7-9 few CASRGGKNIQYF TGTGCCAGCAGAGGGGGCAAAAACATTCAGTACTTC
TRBJ1-1 - TRBV5-1 - CASSTGRLEAFF TGCGCCAGCAGCACGGGACGGCTTGAAGCTTTCTTT
TRBJ1-2 - TRBV20-1 - CSARDMKENPYGYTF TGCAGTGCTAGAGATATGAAAGAGAACCCCTATGGCTACACCTTC
TRBJ1-1 TRBD1 TRBV7-9 many CASSRQGQAVSAFF TGTGCCAGCAGCAGACAGGGGCAGGCAGTTTCGGCTTTCTTT
TRBJ1-2 TRBD1 TRBV6-1 many CASSQWDSENYGYTF TGTGCCAGCAGTCAATGGGACAGCGAGAACTATGGCTACACCTTC
TRBJ1-5 TRBD1 TRBV20-1 many CSASRAGQGRGNQPQHF TGCAGTGCTAGTCGGGCGGGACAGGGAAGAGGCAATCAGCCCCAGCATTTT
TRBJ2-1 TRBD2 TRBV20-1 many CSAPSGGSYNEQFF TGCAGTGCCCCGAGCGGGGGTTCTTACAATGAGCAGTTCTTC
TRBJ2-5 - TRBV25-1 few CASGAGGQETQYF TGTGCCAGTGGGGCAGGCGGACAAGAGACCCAGTACTTC
TRBJ2-3 - TRBV20-1 many CSAPVAYADTQYF TGCAGTGCTCCCGTAGCGTATGCAGATACGCAGTATTTT
TRBJ1-5 TRBD1 TRBV15 few CATSRGSGGQPQHF TGTGCCACCAGCAGAGGATCAGGGGGTCAGCCCCAGCATTTT
TRBJ2-1 TRBD1 TRBV20-1 many CSALAGTGGDHEQFF TGCAGTGCTCTTGCCGGGACAGGGGGGGATCATGAGCAGTTCTTC
TRBJ1-2 - TRBV20-1 - CSAPLGDPIHYGYTF TGCAGTGCCCCCTTAGGGGACCCGATCCATTATGGCTACACCTTC
TRBJ2-3 - TRBV12-3/TRBV12-4 - CASSLGGGGYRRSTDTQYF TGTGCCAGCAGTTTAGGTGGCGGGGGCTACCGACGTAGCACAGATACGCAGTATTTT
TRBJ2-3 TRBD2 TRBV4-2 many CASGFGSSGTSGATDTQYF TGTGCCAGCGGGTTCGGCTCCTCGGGGACTAGCGGGGCTACAGATACGCAGTATTTT
TRBJ2-3 - TRBV30 few CAWSVIWATDTQYF TGTGCCTGGAGTGTAATTTGGGCCACAGATACGCAGTATTTT
TRBJ2-2 - TRBV3-1 - CAICFLWERTDQNTGELFF TGTGCCATCTGTTTTTTATGGGAGAGGACAGACCAGAACACCGGGGAGCTGTTTTTT
TRBJ2-7 - TRBV5-1 many CASSPRGQGSYEQYF TGCGCCAGCAGTCCTCGTGGGCAGGGTTCCTACGAGCAGTACTTC
TRBJ2-2 TRBD1 TRBV12-3/TRBV12-4 few CASMLQGAVNTGELFF TGTGCCAGCATGCTACAGGGGGCTGTAAACACCGGGGAGCTGTTTTTT
TRBJ2-1 - TRBV20-1 few CSARDRGYEQFF TGCAGTGCTAGAGACCGGGGTTATGAGCAGTTCTTC
TRBJ2-2 TRBD2 TRBV20-1 - CCARPFGAGGRAGTGELFF TGCTGTGCCAGGCCTTTCGGTGCGGGGGGGCGTGCAGGCACCGGGGAGCTGTTTTTT
TRBJ2-1 TRBD2 TRBV24-1 few CATSDRGLAKAEQFF TGTGCCACCAGTGACCGGGGACTAGCGAAGGCTGAGCAGTTCTTC
TRBJ2-3 - TRBV7-9 few CASSFTGLGTDTQYF TGTGCCAGCAGCTTCACAGGGTTGGGCACAGATACGCAGTATTTT
TRBJ1-4 - TRBV7-2 - CASSSKSGTPKLFF TGTGCCAGCAGCTCAAAGAGCGGGACACCAAAACTGTTTTTT
TRBJ2-2 - TRBV5-1 - CASSLSSSPGELFF TGCGCCAGCAGCTTGTCTAGTAGCCCCGGGGAGCTGTTTTTT
TRBJ2-5 - TRBV29-1 many CSVEGVLALETQYF TGCAGCGTTGAAGGGGTTCTGGCCCTAGAGACCCAGTACTTC